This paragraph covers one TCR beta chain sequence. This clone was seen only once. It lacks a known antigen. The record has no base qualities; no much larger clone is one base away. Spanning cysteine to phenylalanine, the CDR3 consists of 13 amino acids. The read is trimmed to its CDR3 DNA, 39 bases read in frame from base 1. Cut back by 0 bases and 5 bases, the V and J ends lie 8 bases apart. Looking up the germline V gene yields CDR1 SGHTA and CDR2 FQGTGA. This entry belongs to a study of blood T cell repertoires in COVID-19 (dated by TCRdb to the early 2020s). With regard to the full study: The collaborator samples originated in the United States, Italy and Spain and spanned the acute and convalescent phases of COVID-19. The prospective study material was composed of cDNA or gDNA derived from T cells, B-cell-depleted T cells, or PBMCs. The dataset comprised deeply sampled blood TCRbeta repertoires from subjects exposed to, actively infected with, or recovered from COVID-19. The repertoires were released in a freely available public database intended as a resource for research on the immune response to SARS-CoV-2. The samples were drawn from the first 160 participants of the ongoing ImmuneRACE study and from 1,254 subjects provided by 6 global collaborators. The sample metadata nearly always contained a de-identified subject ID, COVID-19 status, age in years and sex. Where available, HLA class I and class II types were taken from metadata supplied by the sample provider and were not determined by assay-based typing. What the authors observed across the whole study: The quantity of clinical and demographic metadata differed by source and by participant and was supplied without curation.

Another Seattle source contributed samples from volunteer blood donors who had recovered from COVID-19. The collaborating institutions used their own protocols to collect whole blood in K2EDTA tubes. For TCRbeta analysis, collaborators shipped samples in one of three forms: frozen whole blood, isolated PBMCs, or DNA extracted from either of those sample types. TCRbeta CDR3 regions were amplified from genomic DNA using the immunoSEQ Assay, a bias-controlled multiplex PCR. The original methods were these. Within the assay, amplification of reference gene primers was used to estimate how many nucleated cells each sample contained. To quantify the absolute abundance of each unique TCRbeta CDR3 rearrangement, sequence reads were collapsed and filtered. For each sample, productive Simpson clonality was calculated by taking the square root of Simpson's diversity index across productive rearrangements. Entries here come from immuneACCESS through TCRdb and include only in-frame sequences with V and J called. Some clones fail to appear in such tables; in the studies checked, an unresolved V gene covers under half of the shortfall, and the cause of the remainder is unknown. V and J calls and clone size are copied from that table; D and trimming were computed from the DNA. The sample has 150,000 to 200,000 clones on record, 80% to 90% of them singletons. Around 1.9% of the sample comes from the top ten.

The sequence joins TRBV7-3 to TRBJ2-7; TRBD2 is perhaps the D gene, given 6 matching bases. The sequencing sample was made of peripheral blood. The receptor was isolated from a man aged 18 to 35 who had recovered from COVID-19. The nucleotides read TGTGCCAGCAGCTTAACGGAGGGTCACGAGCAGTACTTC. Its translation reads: CASSLTEGHEQYF.